The sequence of this T cell receptor (beta chain) was determined in a study of glioma-infiltrating T cells. Study-wide results and caveats: CDR3 overlap between tissue and blood was very small. Gliomas, especially low-grade, showed above-expected tissue-blood divergence; non-neoplastic patients showed below.

The iRepertoire nested amplicon-rescue multiplex PCR amplified TCR alpha and beta CDR3s from RNA. TCRdb re-analysed the multiplex PCR reads in MiXCR, keeping a single row per CDR3 protein. The sample shows fewer than 200,000 distinct CDR3 sequences, approximately 30% of them seen only once. This clonotype was detected many times. The antigen remains undetermined. V lost 6 bases to trimming and J lost 9 bases, with 18 bases between them. CDR3 length equals 14 residues. CDR1 and CDR2 (germline): MNHEY, SVGEGT. The sequencing sample was made of glioma tissue, nonneoplastic brain tissue, or PBMCs (not recorded which). The rearrangement joins TRBV6-2 or TRBV6-3 to TRBJ2-4, with D unresolved. The clonotype originates from a human donor with low-grade glioma or glioblastoma, undergoing nonglioma brain surgery, or in good health (not recorded which). The CDR3 DNA reads TGTGCCAGCAGACGCCTTGTACGAATCTGCATTCAGTACTTC. This codes for CASRRLVRICIQYF.